A selection of T cell receptor beta chains follows, all from one sample in a study of blood T cell repertoires in COVID-19. The method was immunoSEQ multiplex PCR; TCRdb's version includes in-frame clones alone and lacks a portion of them. The sample lists over 150,000 clones; around 87% were seen once. The specimen was peripheral blood. The receptors here all came from a woman between 18 and 29 years old who had recovered from COVID-19. Both conserved end residues are part of each CDR3. D genes are given only for firm matches. Where a row states a size, it is once, few, many or the class of an expanded clone; other rows omit it.

CDR3aa,CDR3nt,abundance,v_gene,j_gene,d_gene
CASRKGQQSSGNTIYF,TGTGCCAGCAGGAAGGGACAGCAGAGCTCTGGAAACACCATATATTTT,NA,TRBV27,TRBJ1-3,TRBD1
CAREGEAQETQYF,TGTGCCAGGGAGGGGGAGGCCCAAGAGACCCAGTACTTC,NA,TRBV30,TRBJ2-5,NA
CAIRDGLAGDEQYF,TGTGCCATCAGAGACGGACTAGCGGGGGACGAGCAGTACTTC,NA,TRBV10-3,TRBJ2-7,TRBD2
CASTPEGYTEAFF,TGTGCCAGCACTCCGGAGGGGTACACTGAAGCTTTCTTT,NA,TRBV2,TRBJ1-1,NA
CASSLDYPGVSGANVLTF,TGTGCCAGCAGTTTAGACTATCCGGGGGTCTCTGGGGCCAACGTCCTGACTTTC,NA,TRBV27,TRBJ2-6,NA
CAWSLPRGTNEKLFF,TGTGCCTGGAGTCTCCCCAGGGGCACTAATGAAAAACTGTTTTTT,NA,TRBV30,TRBJ1-4,NA
CATSDLGQGAYNEQFF,TGTGCCACCAGTGATTTAGGGCAGGGGGCTTACAATGAGCAGTTCTTC,NA,TRBV24-1,TRBJ2-1,TRBD1
CASSFPTGTSRNEQFF,TGTGCCAGCAGTTTTCCAACCGGGACTAGCCGGAATGAGCAGTTCTTC,many,TRBV27,TRBJ2-1,TRBD2
CASSPIGAHANTGELFF,TGTGCCAGCAGCCCTATAGGGGCCCACGCGAACACCGGGGAGCTGTTTTTT,NA,TRBV27,TRBJ2-2,NA
CASSSQGWTGELFF,TGCGCCAGCAGTTCGCAGGGTTGGACCGGGGAGCTGTTTTTT,NA,TRBV5-1,TRBJ2-2,NA
CASSHKASTEAFF,TGTGCCAGCAGCCATAAAGCGAGTACTGAAGCTTTCTTT,NA,TRBV7-2,TRBJ1-1,NA
CASDRWGTGDGYTF,TGCGCCAGCGACAGGTGGGGGACAGGGGATGGCTACACCTTC,NA,TRBV5-1,TRBJ1-2,TRBD1
CAIRGQGNTEAFF,TGTGCCATCAGGGGACAGGGCAACACTGAAGCTTTCTTT,once,TRBV10-3,TRBJ1-1,TRBD1
CATSRTRGELFF,TGTGCCACCAGCCGAACACGCGGGGAGCTGTTTTTT,NA,TRBV15,TRBJ2-2,NA
CASSPQLADTQYF,TGTGCCAGCTCACCACAACTAGCAGATACGCAGTATTTT,NA,TRBV18,TRBJ2-3,NA